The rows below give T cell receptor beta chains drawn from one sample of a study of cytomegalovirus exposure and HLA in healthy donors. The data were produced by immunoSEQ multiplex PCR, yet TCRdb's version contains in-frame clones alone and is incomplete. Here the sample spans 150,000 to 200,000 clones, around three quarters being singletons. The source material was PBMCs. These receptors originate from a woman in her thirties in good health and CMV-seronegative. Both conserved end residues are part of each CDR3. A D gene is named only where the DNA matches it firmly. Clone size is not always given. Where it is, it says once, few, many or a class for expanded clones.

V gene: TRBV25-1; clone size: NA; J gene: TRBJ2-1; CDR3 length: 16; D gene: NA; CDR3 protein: CASRRGVRSAYNEQFF; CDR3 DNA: TGTGCCAGCAGACGGGGTGTAAGGTCAGCCTACAATGAGCAGTTCTTC
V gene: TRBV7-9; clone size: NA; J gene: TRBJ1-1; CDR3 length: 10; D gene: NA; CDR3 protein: CASSLTVAFF; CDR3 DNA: TGTGCCAGCAGCTTAACAGTAGCTTTCTTT
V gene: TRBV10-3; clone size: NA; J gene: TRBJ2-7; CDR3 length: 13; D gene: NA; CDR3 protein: CATSARSSYEQYF; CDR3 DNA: TGTGCTACATCGGCAAGGAGCTCCTACGAGCAGTACTTC
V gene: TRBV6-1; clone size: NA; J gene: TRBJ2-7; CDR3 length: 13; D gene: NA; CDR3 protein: CASSEGPTYEQYF; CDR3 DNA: TGTGCCAGCAGTGAAGGGCCAACCTACGAGCAGTACTTC
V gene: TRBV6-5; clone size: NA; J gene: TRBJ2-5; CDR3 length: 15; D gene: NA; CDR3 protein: CASSYSGGGGETQYF; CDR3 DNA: TGTGCCAGCAGTTACTCCGGGGGTGGGGGGGAGACCCAGTACTTC
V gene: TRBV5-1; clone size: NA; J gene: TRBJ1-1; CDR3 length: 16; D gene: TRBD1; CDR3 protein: CASSLGQGPLNTEAFF; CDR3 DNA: TGCGCCAGCAGCTTGGGACAGGGGCCTTTGAACACTGAAGCTTTCTTT
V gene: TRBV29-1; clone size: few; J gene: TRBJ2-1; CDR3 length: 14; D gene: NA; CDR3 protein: CSVDSGHSYNEQFF; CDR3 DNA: TGCAGCGTTGATTCTGGCCACTCCTACAATGAGCAGTTCTTC
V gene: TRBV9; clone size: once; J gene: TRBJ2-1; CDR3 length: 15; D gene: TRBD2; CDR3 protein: CASSPGTSGFNEQFF; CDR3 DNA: TGTGCCAGCAGCCCCGGGACTAGCGGCTTCAATGAGCAGTTCTTC
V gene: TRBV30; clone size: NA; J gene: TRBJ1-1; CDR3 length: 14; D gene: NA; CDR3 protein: CAWSVPGGYTEAFF; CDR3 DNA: TGTGCCTGGAGTGTCCCCGGGGGTTACACTGAAGCTTTCTTT
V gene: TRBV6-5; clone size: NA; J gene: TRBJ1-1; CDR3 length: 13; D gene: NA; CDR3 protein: CASSSLGGYRAFF; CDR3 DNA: TGTGCCAGCAGCTCTCTCGGGGGGTATCGAGCTTTCTTT
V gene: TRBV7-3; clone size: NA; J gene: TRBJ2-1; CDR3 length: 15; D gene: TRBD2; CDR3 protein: CASSRRGEDYNEQFF; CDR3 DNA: TGTGCCAGCAGCCGACGGGGGGAAGATTACAATGAGCAGTTCTTC
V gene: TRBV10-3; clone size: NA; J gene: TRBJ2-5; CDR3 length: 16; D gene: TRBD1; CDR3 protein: CAISEGGQGAQETQYF; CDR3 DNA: TGTGCCATCAGTGAGGGCGGACAGGGGGCTCAGGAGACCCAGTACTTC
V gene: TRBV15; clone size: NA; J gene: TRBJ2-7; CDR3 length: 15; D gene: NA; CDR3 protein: CATSRDGSSAYEQYF; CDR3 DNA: TGTGCCACCAGCAGAGATGGGAGTTCCGCCTACGAGCAGTACTTC
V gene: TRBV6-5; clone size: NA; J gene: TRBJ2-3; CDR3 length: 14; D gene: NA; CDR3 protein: CASQIGGSTDTQYF; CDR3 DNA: TGTGCCAGCCAAATTGGAGGTAGCACAGATACGCAGTATTTT
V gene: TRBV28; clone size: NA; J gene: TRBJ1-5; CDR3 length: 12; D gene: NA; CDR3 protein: CASTLGGQPQHF; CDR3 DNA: TGTGCCAGCACTCTGGGGGGGCAGCCCCAGCATTTT
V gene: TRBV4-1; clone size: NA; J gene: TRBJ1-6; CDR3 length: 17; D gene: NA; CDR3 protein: CASSQDLGGAAYSPLHF; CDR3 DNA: TGCGCCAGCAGCCAAGATTTAGGAGGGGCGGCCTATTCACCCCTCCACTTT
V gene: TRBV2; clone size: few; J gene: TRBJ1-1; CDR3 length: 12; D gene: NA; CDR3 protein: CASSDLYTEAFF; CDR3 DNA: TGTGCCAGCAGTGATCTGTACACTGAAGCTTTCTTT
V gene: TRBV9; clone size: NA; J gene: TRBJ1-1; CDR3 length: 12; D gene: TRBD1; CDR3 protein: CASTPGQGEAFF; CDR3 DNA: TGTGCCAGCACTCCGGGACAGGGTGAAGCTTTCTTT
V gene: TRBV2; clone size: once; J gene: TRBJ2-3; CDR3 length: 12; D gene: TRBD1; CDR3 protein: CASSYDRVTQYF; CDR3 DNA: TGTGCCAGCAGTTACGACAGGGTTACGCAGTATTTT
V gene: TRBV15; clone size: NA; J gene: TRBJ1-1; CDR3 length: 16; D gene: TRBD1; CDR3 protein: CATSRGGTGTNTEAFF; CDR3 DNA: TGTGCCACCAGCAGAGGAGGGACAGGAACGAACACTGAAGCTTTCTTT
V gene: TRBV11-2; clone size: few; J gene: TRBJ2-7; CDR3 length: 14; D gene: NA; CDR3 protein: CASSSTASGLEQYF; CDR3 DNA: TGTGCCAGCAGCTCGACCGCCTCGGGACTGGAGCAGTACTTC
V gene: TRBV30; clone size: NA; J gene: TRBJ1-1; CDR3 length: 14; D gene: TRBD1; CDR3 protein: CAWSFRDRGIEAFF; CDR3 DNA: TGTGCCTGGAGTTTCCGGGACAGGGGTATTGAAGCTTTCTTT
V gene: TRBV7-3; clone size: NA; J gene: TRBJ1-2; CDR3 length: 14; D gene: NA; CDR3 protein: CASSLSPGNYGYTF; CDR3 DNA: TGTGCCAGCAGCTTAAGCCCCGGGAACTATGGCTACACCTTC
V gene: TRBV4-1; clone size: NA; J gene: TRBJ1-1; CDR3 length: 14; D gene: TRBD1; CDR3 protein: CASSQDSTGAEAFF; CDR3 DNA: TGCGCCAGCAGCCAAGATTCCACAGGGGCTGAAGCTTTCTTT
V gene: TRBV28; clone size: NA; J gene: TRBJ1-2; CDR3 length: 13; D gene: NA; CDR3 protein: CASSLGGGYGYTF; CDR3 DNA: TGTGCCAGCAGTTTAGGGGGCGGCTATGGCTACACCTTC
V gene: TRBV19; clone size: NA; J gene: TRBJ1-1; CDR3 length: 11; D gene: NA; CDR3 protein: CASSLVTEAFF; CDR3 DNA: TGTGCCAGTAGTCTTGTGACTGAAGCTTTCTTT
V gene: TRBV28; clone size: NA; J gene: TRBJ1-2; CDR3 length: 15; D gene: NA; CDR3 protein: CASSFLTGSFYGYTF; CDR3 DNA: TGTGCCAGCAGTTTCCTGACAGGTTCCTTCTATGGCTACACCTTC
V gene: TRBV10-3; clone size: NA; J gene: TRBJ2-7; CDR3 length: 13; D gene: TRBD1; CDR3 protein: CAISPGQKAEQYF; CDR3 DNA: TGTGCCATCAGCCCGGGACAGAAGGCCGAGCAGTACTTC
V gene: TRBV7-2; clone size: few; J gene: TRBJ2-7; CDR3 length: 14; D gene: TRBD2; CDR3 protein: CASSWRRGGYEQYF; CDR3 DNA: TGTGCCAGCAGTTGGAGACGGGGGGGATACGAGCAGTACTTC
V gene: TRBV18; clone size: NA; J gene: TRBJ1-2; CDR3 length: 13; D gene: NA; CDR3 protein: CASSPQGLTDLTF; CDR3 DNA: TGTGCCAGCTCACCACAGGGACTGACAGACCTAACCTTC